Included here is one T cell receptor beta chain sequence, with context. The source of the sample is a study of shared T cell receptors in the human thymus. V shed 3 bases and J shed 5 bases, with 13 bases lying between them. Germline V gene sequence: CDR1 LNHDA, CDR2 SQIVND (reference sequence). This CDR3 comprises 14 residues. Sequenced by immunoSEQ multiplex PCR; TCRdb stores in-frame clones only, minus some. Among approximately 730,000 clones listed, around 85% were seen once. The same sample was also used in a study of human thymus T cells. Per that paper: Donation came from healthy Finnish infants having corrective surgery for congenital heart defects. Resections from corrective heart surgery supplied the thymus tissue. Thymic and blood repertoires seemed to show skewed V and J gene use. Related research described strongly overlapping thymic repertoires in unrelated people.

Sequenced sample: thymocytes. The clonotype originates from a girl under three years old with a congenital heart defect. The chain carries TRBV19 and TRBJ1-1; possibly TRBD1 for D (5 bases). CDR3: CASSISREGTEAFF. CDR3 nucleotide sequence: TGTGCCAGTAGTATTTCCAGGGAAGGGACTGAAGCTTTCTTT.